This T cell receptor (beta chain) was sequenced during a study of CD8+ T cells in alopecia areata. Overall study context: The study gave treated patients oral tofacitinib at 5 to 10 mg twice daily. Overall study findings and caveats: Normal scalp had lower clonality than lesional scalp, with alopecia totalis/universalis lesions showing this most strongly.

The CDR3 covers 13 residues. Trimming pared 7 bases from V and 3 bases from J, leaving 15 bases between. Germline CDR1 is SQVTM and CDR2 is ANQGSEA. Sequencing used cDNA as its template, made by extracting RNA and reverse transcribing it. Produced via immunoSEQ multiplex PCR; TCRdb's table is partial and in-frame only. The table includes some 95,000 clones, about 45% detected once. About this clone: Antigen: not known.

The receptor's source is a human donor with alopecia areata. The rearrangement joins TRBV29-1 to TRBJ1-2; a possible D gene is TRBD1 (5 bases). The sample comprised CD4+ T cells sorted from blood. CDR3 DNA: TGCAGCGCCGACCCAGGGTGGGACTATGGCTACACCTTC. It specifies CSADPGWDYGYTF.